The clone carrying this T cell receptor (beta chain) was counted only a few times. Its antigen is not known. CDR1 is KGHDR and CDR2 is SFDVKD in the germline V gene. Germline trimming cut 5 bases from V and 1 base from J; bases unmatched to any gene: 9. CDR3 size: 16 residues. The data derive from a study of T-cell memory formation after mild COVID-19. Whole-study findings and limits: A second wave expanding day 15 to 37 was CD4+-biased; contracting clones were balanced.

The authors produced TCR alpha and TCR beta cDNA libraries with sample barcodes and UMIs by 5'RACE using constant-segment primers. A single record per CDR3 protein comes from TCRdb applying MiXCR to the 5' RACE reads. Of 250,000 to 300,000 distinct CDR3 sequences listed, around 8% are singletons. Sequenced sample: PBMCs or a T cell subset sorted from them (not recorded which). The gene calls are TRBV24-1 and TRBJ1-1; 7 nucleotides agree with TRBD1. The sequence derives from a man aged 18-30 years who had mild COVID-19 (a few samples of this study predate the infection). Cell type and time point are not known. The CDR3 bases are TGTGCCACCAGTGTGGGAACTTGGGACAGGAACACTGAAGCTTTCTTT. Translation gives CATSVGTWDRNTEAFF.